These T cell receptor beta chains were read from a single sample in a study of cytomegalovirus exposure and HLA in healthy donors. Generated by immunoSEQ multiplex PCR, the TCRdb table keeps only in-frame clones and is missing some. The repertoire holds about 59,000 clones, approximately 80% seen once, with over 3% in the top ten. Sequenced: PBMCs. Receptor source: a woman in her forties in good health and CMV-seronegative. Both conserved end residues are part of each CDR3.

CASSPVTGTNEQFF,TRBV18,14,TRBJ2-1
CASSSRGPDTQYF,TRBV7-9,13,TRBJ2-3
CASGDPARSNTEAFF,TRBV19,15,TRBJ1-1
CASRPRGTSVETQYF,TRBV5-1,15,TRBJ2-5
CASSPLGGGYGYTF,TRBV14,14,TRBJ1-2
CATRPGSSYNEQFF,TRBV9,14,TRBJ2-1
CASSFRGRGYGYTF,TRBV27,14,TRBJ1-2
CSGGPGQKETQYF,TRBV29-1,13,TRBJ2-5
CASSYGRGDSNQPQHF,TRBV6-5,16,TRBJ1-5
CASSPPGTGYGYTF,TRBV11-2,14,TRBJ1-2
CASSLGQGLYNEQFF,TRBV7-3,15,TRBJ2-1
CAISDGSRADTQYF,TRBV10-3,14,TRBJ2-3
CASSGRNRGMNTEAFF,TRBV9,16,TRBJ1-1
CASSLAGLAGESSYNEQFF,TRBV7-6,19,TRBJ2-1
CASSLDRYSNQPQHF,TRBV6-5,15,TRBJ1-5
CASSPFPPGDRVNSPLHF,TRBV27,18,TRBJ1-6
CASTARGGGTQYF,TRBV28,13,TRBJ2-3
CASTRRQGNEQFF,TRBV2,13,TRBJ2-1
CASSAFSPMRQNNEQFF,TRBV6-1,17,TRBJ2-1
CASSLMVANTEAFF,TRBV28,14,TRBJ1-1
CASSPLSTVEDTQYF,TRBV18,15,TRBJ2-3
CASSLLYIRGASGRGSEGDTQYF,TRBV27,23,TRBJ2-3